This T cell receptor beta chain stems from a study of T cell changes during pregnancy in multiple sclerosis. TCRdb's copy holds only in-frame clones and misses some; the assay was immunoSEQ multiplex PCR. This table has roughly 120,000 clones, approximately 90% appearing once. The germline gives CDR1 ENHRY, CDR2 SYGVKD. V was pared by 6 bases and J by 14 bases, with 8 bases of the junction left unmatched. There are 13 residues in the CDR3. The chain uses TRBV10-3 and TRBJ1-4; TRBD1 agrees at 11 bases. The sequences come from peripheral blood, collected in the third trimester of pregnancy. The TCR originated in a female donor with multiple sclerosis, enrolled in a pregnancy study. The DNA of the CDR3 is TGTGCCATCAGGGAACAGGACAGGGGGCGGCTGTTTTTT. This translates into CAIREQDRGRLFF.